The sequence of this T cell receptor (beta chain) was determined in a study of molecular identifiers for immune sequencing clone quantification. J was trimmed by 4 bases and V by 6 bases; bases with no gene match: 13. The CDR3 totals 17 residues. Germline lookup yields CDR1 MGHRA and CDR2 YSYEKL. In the sort, naive CD8 T cells were defined as CD8+CD4-CCR7+CD45RA+. Library preparation followed earlier protocols using designated TCR primers. TCRdb redid the calling of the PCR reads with MiXCR, one entry per CDR3 protein. Here the sample spans more than 250,000 distinct CDR3 sequences, 20% to 25% being singletons. This clonotype has ten or more counts. The target antigen is unknown. Overall study results and limits: Jurkat TCR RNA spiked in from one cell reportedly remained identifiable amid roughly 910,000 naive cells.

The receptor comes from a human donor in good health. Some libraries in this study had Jurkat cell RNA spiked in. Material for sequencing was naive CD8+ T cells from blood, with Jurkat cell RNA spiked in. The subset was: FACS-sorted CD8+CD4-CCR7+CD45RA+ naive T cells. This rearrangement joins TRBV4-1 to TRBJ2-5, with 11 bases matching TRBD2. The CDR3 nucleotides are TGCGCCAGCAGTGGGACTAGCGGAATTTCAAACTCAGAGACCCAGTACTTC. Amino acid sequence: CASSGTSGISNSETQYF.